The present entry profiles one TCR beta chain with its context. Its specificity is not known. This specimen belongs to a study of CXCR3-negative and CXCR3-positive naive CD8 T cells. General observations from the study: CXCR3-negative naive cells had less hydrophobic TRB CDR3s than did CXCR3-positive naive cells.

All TRB cDNA libraries came from 5' RACE performed with UMI labels. TCRdb re-called the 5' RACE reads; one entry per CDR3 protein, DNA not given. The listing records tens of thousands of distinct CDR3 sequences. Triplicate sorts of 290,000 or so cells per CD8+ subset. Cells that were CD45RO-CCR7+CD27+CD95- constituted naive CD8+ T cells. Germline V CDR1 and CDR2: SGHVS, FQNEAQ. The CDR3 runs to 16 residues. The V call is TRBV7-8, the J call TRBJ2-1; TCRdb outputs TRBD2, but without DNA this stays unchecked. The TCR was taken from a human donor in good health. Some clones in this sample may be carry-over from other donors' samples. Material: naive CXCR3- CD8+ T cells from blood. Subset in this sample: CD45RO-CCR7+CD27+CD95- naive CD8+ T cells lacking CXCR3 (TNR3-). CDR3 protein: CASSLSGGLADNEQFF.